Included here is one T cell receptor beta chain sequence, with context. Fulfillment of recently defined diagnostic criteria for definite or probable disease was shown by the patients with Susac syndrome. CD8+ and CD4+ T cells were negatively isolated; TEMRA cells were FACS-enriched. RNA amounts of about 0.5 to 1 ug underwent reverse transcription with random hexamers. MiXCR, run by TCRdb on the immunoSEQ multiplex PCR reads, gives a single entry per CDR3 protein. This sample carries around 53,000 distinct CDR3 sequences, approximately 95% of them seen once, and the ten largest clones take 0.75%. Germline values: CDR1 LGHNA, CDR2 YSLEER. This CDR3 region has 15 residues. V shed 2 bases and J shed 4 bases, with 14 bases lying between them. This sample is drawn from a study of CD8 T cells in Susac syndrome.

V and J are TRBV4-3 and TRBJ1-2, with D unclear. The sequence was obtained from a human donor with Susac syndrome. The sequenced sample consisted of CD8+ T cells from PBMCs. CDR3 sequence: CASSQKRADSYGYTF. The CDR3 DNA sequence: TGCGCCAGCAGCCAAAAGCGGGCTGACTCCTATGGCTACACCTTC.